This T cell receptor beta chain was profiled in a study of cytomegalovirus exposure and HLA in healthy donors. Overall study context: Genotyping of more than 300 donors showed that 80% to 90% belonged to the Caucasian-associated ancestry cluster. The study, taken as a whole, reports: TCR beta chains numbering approximately 150 were designated cytomegalovirus-associated. Among the most significant clusters, several appeared linked to common viral pathogens in a later analysis.

PCR used 60 Vbeta primers and 13 Jbeta primers. Assay used: immunoSEQ multiplex PCR; TCRdb lists only in-frame clones, some missing. The sample has under 200,000 clones; 80% to 90% are singletons. To note about this clone: Antigen unknown.

Germline CDR1 and CDR2: LNHDA and SQIVND (reference sequence). The CDR3 has 14 residues. Deletions cut 1 base from V and 6 bases from J, with 12 bases between. The sample consisted of PBMCs. The chain is built from TRBV19 and TRBJ1-1; perhaps TRBD1 as D (5 bases). The sequence came from a woman between 18 and 29 years old in good health and CMV-seronegative. In DNA, the CDR3 is TGTGCCAGTAGTATAGGGGGGGGAGGGGCTGAAGCTTTCTTT. Amino acids: CASSIGGGGAEAFF.